This T cell receptor (beta chain) comes out of a study of blood T cell repertoires in COVID-19. Study as a whole: Samples representing acute and convalescent COVID-19 were sourced from the United States, Italy and Spain.

Germline assignment: CDR1 WSHSY and CDR2 SAAADI. The V end lost 6 bases, the J end lost 0 bases, and 7 bases lay between the germline ends. The CDR3 spans 13 residues. Sequencing used immunoSEQ multiplex PCR; TCRdb keeps in-frame clones, though not all of them. This sample has over 100,000 clones, with around nine tenths found just once. Specimen: peripheral blood. The source of this sequence is a man aged 40-50 years with acute or convalescent COVID-19. The gene calls are TRBV10-2 and TRBJ2-3; perhaps TRBD1 as D (6 bases). CDR3 loop: CASRDSSTDTQYF. The CDR3 region has the DNA TGCGCCAGCAGGGACAGCAGCACAGATACGCAGTATTTT.